This section outlines one TCR beta chain sequence together with its context. This specimen belongs to a study of T cell responses to AZD1222 COVID-19 vaccine. Method: immunoSEQ multiplex PCR; TCRdb's copy keeps in-frame clones and lacks some. The table has about 270,000 clones, 90% to 95% seen once; the top ten hold 0.5% to 0.65%. This CDR3 is 14 amino acids long. The germline V and J ends were trimmed by 6 bases and 2 bases, with 14 bases remaining between them. Germline CDR1 reads MRHNA; CDR2 reads SNTAGT. The source is an adult who received the AZD1222 COVID-19 vaccine. The sequencing here drew on peripheral blood, taken 28 days after the second AZD1222 dose. The chain has TRBV6-4 and TRBJ2-7; tentative D call: TRBD1 (6 bases). CDR3 DNA sequence: TGTGCCAGCAGAGAACGACAGGAAACCTACGAGCAGTACTTC. It yields the protein CASRERQETYEQYF.